This TCR beta chain is from a study of CD8 T cells in ankylosing spondylitis. Study-wide findings and caveats: Disease-linked clones reportedly concentrated significantly in matched ankylosing spondylitis synovial fluid. Reactive arthritis synovial fluid and blood were previously reported to contain some motif variants. Seemingly characteristic of ankylosing spondylitis blood was a TCR beta motif consisting of about 8 highly homologous variants.

As regards this clonotype: No antigen is known for it.

TCRdb used MiXCR to reprocess the 5' RACE reads, holding one entry per CDR3 protein. The data hold some 150,000 distinct CDR3 sequences, with about 10% observed a single time. The germline CDR1 and CDR2 sequences are MNHNS and SASEGT. The junction had 6 bases not matched to a gene; V was cut back by 6 bases and J by 3 bases. This CDR3 contains 15 residues. Sequenced: blood, either unsorted or a sorted T cell fraction (not recorded which). This chain joins TRBV6-1 and TRBJ1-5; 9 positions match TRBD1. The TCR sequence derives from a female donor with ankylosing spondylitis or in good health (not recorded which). CDR3 region: CASSQTGGDNQPQHF. The DNA for the CDR3 is TGTGCCAGCAGCCAGACAGGGGGGGACAATCAGCCCCAGCATTTT.